The 21 T cell receptor beta chains below all came from one sample that was sequenced in a study of shared clonotypes between healthy human individuals. Produced via immunoSEQ multiplex PCR; TCRdb's table is partial and in-frame only. In the table there are approximately 2,300,000 clones, just under 95% of which are singletons. The sequenced sample consisted of naive CD4+ T cells from PBMCs. The subset: CD45RA+ positively selected. The receptors come from a man between 18 and 35 years old in good health. Some clones in this sample may be carry-over from other donors' samples.

This sequence joins TRBV19 and TRBJ1-2; D is undetermined. The length of the CDR3 is 15 residues. V gave up 0 bases and J gave up 6 bases, with 14 bases separating them. Germline values: CDR1 LNHDA, CDR2 SQIVND (reference sequence). The CDR3 here is CASSIDLRAFNGYTF. The CDR3 nucleotides are TGTGCCAGTAGTATAGATCTCCGGGCCTTTAATGGCTACACCTTC.

J is TRBJ1-5 and V is TRBV5-4, with D uncertain. The CDR3 contains 14 residues. V lost 1 base and J 2 bases, leaving 7 bases between the germline ends. Germline CDR1 reads SGHNT; CDR2 reads YYREEE (reference sequence). CDR3 residues: CASSLKGGNQPQHF. The CDR3 bases are TGTGCCAGCAGCTTGAAGGGCGGCAATCAGCCCCAGCATTTT.

The chain combines TRBV27 with TRBJ1-5; 9 bases align to TRBD1. This CDR3 has 16 amino acids. CDR1 and CDR2 (germline): MNHEY, SMNVEV (reference sequence). V lost 5 bases, J lost 5 bases, and 10 bases stayed unmatched. As DNA, the CDR3 is TGTGCCAGCAGTAAACTCCGGGACAGGGTTGATCAGCCCCAGCATTTT. Its translation is CASSKLRDRVDQPQHF.

This clone has only a few counts. The J gene is TRBJ2-5, the V gene TRBV7-2; unclear D gene. The CDR3 is made up of 11 amino acids. V gave up 4 bases and J gave up 4 bases, with 4 bases separating them. Germline V gene lookup returns CDR1 SGHTA and CDR2 FQGNSA. DNA of the CDR3: TGTGCCAGCAGCTCCTCAGAGACCCAGTACTTC. Translated, it gives CASSSSETQYF.

J is TRBJ2-7 and V is TRBV6-6, with D possibly being TRBD1 or TRBD2 (5 bases each). CDR1 and CDR2 from the germline V gene are MNHNY and SVGAGI (reference sequence). Trimming stripped 7 bases from V and 0 bases from J, with 13 bases between. The CDR3 runs 14 residues. The CDR3 coding sequence is TGTGCCAGCACCCTCGGGACGCTCTCCTACGAGCAGTACTTC. Encoded protein: CASTLGTLSYEQYF.

The genes are TRBV9 and TRBJ2-3; TRBD1 aligns across 7 bases. The CDR3 contains 15 residues. CDR1 is SGDLS, CDR2 YYNGEE, per germline. J lost 4 bases, V lost 0 bases, and 5 bases had no gene match. The CDR3: CASSVASQGADTQYF. The CDR3 DNA sequence: TGTGCCAGCAGCGTAGCTAGTCAGGGGGCAGATACGCAGTATTTT.

This clone was counted a single time. This rearrangement joins TRBV5-1 to TRBJ2-5, with a tentative D call TRBD1 (5 bases). Germline CDR1 is SGHRS and CDR2 is YFSETQ. Between the trimmed V and J ends, which lost 4 bases and 5 bases, there was a span of 15 bases. The CDR3 is made up of 14 amino acids. The CDR3: CASSPDTVSETQYF. CDR3 DNA sequence: TGCGCCAGCAGCCCGGACACGGTCTCGGAGACCCAGTACTTC.

This chain uses TRBV28 with TRBJ2-3; the D gene is possibly TRBD1 (5 bases). V lost 6 bases and J 2 bases, leaving 15 bases between the germline ends. Germline V gives CDR1 MDHEN, CDR2 SYDVKM. The CDR3 has 15 residues. Here the CDR3 DNA reads TGTGCCAGCAGGTCGTGGGGCGGAACCACAGATACGCAGTATTTT. This gives the protein CASRSWGGTTDTQYF.

The J gene is TRBJ1-4, the V gene TRBV13; a weak D match, TRBD1 (6 bases). Germline assignment: CDR1 PRHDT and CDR2 FYEKMQ (reference sequence). CDR3 length: 19 residues. V gave up 2 bases and J gave up 2 bases, with 21 bases separating them. CDR3 residues: CASSLKPASRGLTNEKLFF. In nucleotides, the CDR3 is TGTGCCAGCAGCTTAAAGCCCGCATCCCGGGGGCTTACTAATGAAAAACTGTTTTTT.

This chain connects TRBV18 to TRBJ2-7; TRBD1 agrees at 7 bases. The CDR3 is 17 residues long. The ends lost 3 bases at V and 0 bases at J; junction bases unmatched: 11. CDR1 is KGHSH, CDR2 LQKENI, per germline. Written as DNA, the CDR3 is TGTGCCAGCTCACCTCTTTCGACCGGGACAGTCTCCTACGAGCAGTACTTC. Its protein product is CASSPLSTGTVSYEQYF.

This chain links TRBV6-6 with TRBJ2-7; possible D gene TRBD1, 5 bases. This CDR3 is built from 13 residues. Trimming cost V 3 bases and J 4 bases, with 10 bases left between them. Germline CDR1 is MNHNY and CDR2 is SVGAGI (reference sequence). This CDR3 reads CASSYDNRYEQYF. CDR3 DNA: TGTGCCAGCAGTTATGACAACAGGTACGAGCAGTACTTC.

On this clone itself: One end of the junction fails to match germline, which may point to a read error. The chain is built from TRBV7-8 and TRBJ2-7, with 10 bases lining up with TRBD1. The V gene's germline CDR1 is SGHVS and CDR2 FQNEAQ. The CDR3 covers 13 residues. The CDR3 DNA is TGTGCCAGCAGCGAAACCCCTCCGGGACAGGGGAACTTC. Its protein is CASSETPPGQGNF. Based on the CDR3 plus reference TRBV7-8 and TRBJ2-7, the full variable domain is GAGVSQSPRYKVAKRGQDVALRCDPISGHVSLFWYQQALGQGPEFLTYFQNEAQLDKSGLPSDRFFAERPEGSVSTLKIQRTQQEDSAVYLCASSETPPGQGNFGPGTRLTVT.

V usage is TRBV19 and J usage is TRBJ2-3; 7 bases match TRBD1. V trimming: 1 base; J trimming: 1 base; junction bases outside the gene matches: 2. The germline V gene encodes CDR1 LNHDA and CDR2 SQIVND (reference sequence). The CDR3 has 15 residues. CDR3 DNA sequence: TGTGCCAGTAGTATAGGGCAGGGGGGCACAGATACGCAGTATTTT. This translates into CASSIGQGGTDTQYF.

A word on this clone: Other DNA sequences of this sample code for an identical CDR3. The V and J genes are TRBV5-1 and TRBJ2-7, with TRBD1 matching 8 bases. The CDR3 is 15 amino acids. The junction had 3 bases not matched to a gene; V was cut back by 1 base and J by 0 bases. Germline loops: CDR1 SGHRS, CDR2 YFSETQ. The CDR3, as DNA: TGCGCCAGCAGCTTGTCCGGGACAGGCTCCTACGAGCAGTACTTC. Protein: CASSLSGTGSYEQYF.

This chain connects TRBV27 to TRBJ2-5, with D possibly being TRBD2 (6 bases). Germline CDR1 reads MNHEY; CDR2 reads SMNVEV (reference sequence). The CDR3 covers 16 residues. V was cut by 2 bases and J by 4 bases, with 17 bases left in between. CDR3 in DNA: TGTGCCAGCAGTTTAAGGCAGGCGGGGCTGGGAGAGACCCAGTACTTC. The encoded protein is CASSLRQAGLGETQYF.

The chain employs TRBV18 and TRBJ2-7; 10 bases fit TRBD2. The trim removed 3 bases at V and 3 bases at J, leaving 11 bases unmatched. In germline, CDR1 is KGHSH, CDR2 LQKENI. The CDR3 runs 17 residues. Here the CDR3 reads CASSPVKSSSGSYEQYF. The CDR3 DNA reads TGTGCCAGCTCACCGGTCAAAAGCTCTAGCGGGAGCTACGAGCAGTACTTC.

Comment on this clone: The same CDR3 arises from other DNA sequences in this sample as well. The CDR3 region is CASSWTSGSTDTQYF. For the CDR3, the DNA is TGTGCCAGCAGCTGGACTAGCGGATCCACAGATACGCAGTATTTT. The chain is built from TRBV5-4 and TRBJ2-3, with 10 positions matching TRBD2. This CDR3 region has 15 residues. The ends lost 3 bases at V and 2 bases at J; junction bases unmatched: 3. Germline values: CDR1 SGHNT, CDR2 YYREEE (reference sequence). The variable domain in full, completed from reference TRBV5-4 and TRBJ2-3, reads ETGVTQSPTHLIKTRGQQVTLRCSSQSGHNTVSWYQQALGQGPQFIFQYYREEENGRGNFPPRFSGLQFPNYSSELNVNALELDDSALYLCASSWTSGSTDTQYFGPGTRLTVL.

The V gene is TRBV9, the J gene TRBJ2-1; TRBD2 agrees at 7 bases. This CDR3 spans 15 amino acids. V was pared by 4 bases and J by 3 bases, with 7 bases of the junction left unmatched. Germline lookup yields CDR1 SGDLS and CDR2 YYNGEE. As DNA, the CDR3 is TGTGCCAGCAGCTTCTCCGGGACTAACTACAATGAGCAGTTCTTC. This encodes CASSFSGTNYNEQFF. Based on the CDR3 plus reference TRBV9 and TRBJ2-1, the full variable domain is DSGVTQTPKHLITATGQRVTLRCSPRSGDLSVYWYQQSLDQGLQFLIQYYNGEERAKGNILERFSAQQFPDLHSELNLSSLELGDSALYFCASSFSGTNYNEQFFGPGTRLTVL.

For the CDR3, the DNA is TGTGCCAGCAGCTTAACAGGGGGCAAGGAGACCCAGTACTTC. Protein: CASSLTGGKETQYF. The J gene is TRBJ2-5, the V gene TRBV6-5; 9 bases match TRBD1. The CDR3 length is 14 residues. CDR1 is MNHEY, CDR2 SVGAGI, per germline. J gave up 5 bases and V 6 bases, and 7 bases lay outside the gene matches.

As to this clone: Other DNA variants within this sample encode the same CDR3. J is TRBJ2-5 and V is TRBV7-3; unclear D gene. Trimming pared 2 bases from V and 5 bases from J, leaving 12 bases between. The CDR3 contains 14 residues. CDR1 is SGHTA, CDR2 FQGTGA, per germline. The CDR3, as DNA: TGTGCCAGCAGCTTACAAGCTGGATTGGAGACCCAGTACTTC. This encodes CASSLQAGLETQYF.

The chain joins TRBV7-3 to TRBJ2-3; D ambiguous. Germline values: CDR1 SGHTA, CDR2 FQGTGA. The CDR3 totals 16 residues. V was cut by 1 base and J by 4 bases, with 15 bases left in between. CDR3 DNA: TGTGCCAGCAGCTTAATCCCGCGGATTGGGCCAGATACGCAGTATTTT. This gives the protein CASSLIPRIGPDTQYF.